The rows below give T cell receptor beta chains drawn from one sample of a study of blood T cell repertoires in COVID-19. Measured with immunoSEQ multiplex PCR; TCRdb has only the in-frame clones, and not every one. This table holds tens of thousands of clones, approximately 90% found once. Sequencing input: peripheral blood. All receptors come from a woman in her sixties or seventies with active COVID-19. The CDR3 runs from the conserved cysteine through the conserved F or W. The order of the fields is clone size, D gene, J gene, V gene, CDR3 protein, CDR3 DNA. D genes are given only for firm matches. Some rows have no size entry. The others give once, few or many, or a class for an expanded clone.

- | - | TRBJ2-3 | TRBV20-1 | CSHTRTDTQYF | TGCAGTCACACCAGGACAGATACGCAGTATTTT
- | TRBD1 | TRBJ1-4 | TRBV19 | CASSRTKGAANEKLFF | TGTGCCAGTAGTCGGACTAAGGGGGCAGCTAATGAAAAACTGTTTTTT
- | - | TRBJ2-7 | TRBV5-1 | CASSFYPDSSYEQYF | TGCGCCAGCAGCTTTTACCCTGACAGCTCCTACGAGCAGTACTTC
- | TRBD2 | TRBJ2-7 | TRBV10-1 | CASSESLAGEYEQYF | TGCGCCAGCAGTGAGTCTCTAGCGGGAGAGTACGAGCAGTACTTC
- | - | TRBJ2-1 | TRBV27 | CASARQGGNNEQFF | TGTGCCAGCGCCAGACAGGGAGGTAACAATGAGCAGTTCTTC
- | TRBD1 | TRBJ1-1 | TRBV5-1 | CASSPGQGVQNTEAFF | TGCGCCAGCAGCCCGGGACAGGGGGTTCAGAACACTGAAGCTTTCTTT
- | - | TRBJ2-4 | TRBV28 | CASRERGIQYF | TGTGCCAGCCGCGAACGAGGCATTCAGTACTTC
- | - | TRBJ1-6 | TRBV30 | CAWSVLPRAYSLHF | TGTGCCTGGAGTGTACTTCCGCGGGCCTACTCCCTCCACTTT
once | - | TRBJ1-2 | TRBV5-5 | CASSLGPERSGYTF | TGTGCCAGCAGCTTGGGACCGGAACGGAGTGGCTACACCTTC
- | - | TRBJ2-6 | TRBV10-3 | CAISAGTGANVLTF | TGTGCCATCAGTGCCGGGACTGGGGCCAACGTCCTGACTTTC
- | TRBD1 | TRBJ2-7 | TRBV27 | CASSLSRGPHEQYF | TGTGCCAGCAGTTTATCCAGGGGGCCACACGAGCAGTACTTC
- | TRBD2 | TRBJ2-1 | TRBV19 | CASSIDTGLAISRGNEQFF | TGTGCCAGTAGTATTGATACGGGACTAGCGATATCTCGGGGAAATGAGCAGTTCTTC
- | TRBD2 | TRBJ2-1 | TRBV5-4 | CASSLPSGTYNEQFF | TGTGCCAGCAGCTTGCCGAGCGGGACCTACAATGAGCAGTTCTTC
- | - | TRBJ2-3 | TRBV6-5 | CASSYRGAPDTQYF | TGTGCCAGCAGTTATCGTGGAGCCCCAGATACGCAGTATTTT
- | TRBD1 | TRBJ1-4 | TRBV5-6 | CASSPIGTGVDRNEKLFF | TGTGCCAGCAGCCCTATAGGGACAGGGGTCGACCGTAATGAAAAACTGTTTTTT
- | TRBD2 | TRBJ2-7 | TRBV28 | CASSVGASGSAPFHPYEQYF | TGTGCCAGCAGTGTAGGGGCTAGCGGGAGCGCCCCCTTTCATCCCTACGAGCAGTACTTC
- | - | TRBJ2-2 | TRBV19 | CASSSNSGTRSTGELFF | TGTGCCAGTAGCTCTAACTCCGGGACAAGGTCCACCGGGGAGCTGTTTTTT